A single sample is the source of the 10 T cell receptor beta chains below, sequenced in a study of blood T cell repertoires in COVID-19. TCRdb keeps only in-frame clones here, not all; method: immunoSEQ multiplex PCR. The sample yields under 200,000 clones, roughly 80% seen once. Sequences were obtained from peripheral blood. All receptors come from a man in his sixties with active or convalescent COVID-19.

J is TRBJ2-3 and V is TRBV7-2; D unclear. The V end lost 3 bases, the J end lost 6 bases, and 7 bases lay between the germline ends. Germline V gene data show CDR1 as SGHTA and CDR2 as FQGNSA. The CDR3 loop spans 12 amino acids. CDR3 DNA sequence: TGTGCCAGCAGCTTGGCCGTGGATACGCAGTATTTT. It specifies CASSLAVDTQYF.

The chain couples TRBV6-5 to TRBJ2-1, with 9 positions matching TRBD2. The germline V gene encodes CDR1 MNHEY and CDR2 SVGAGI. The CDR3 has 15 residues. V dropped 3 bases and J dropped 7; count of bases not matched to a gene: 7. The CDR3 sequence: CASSYSGRLGNEQFF. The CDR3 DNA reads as TGTGCCAGCAGTTATAGCGGGAGACTGGGGAATGAGCAGTTCTTC.

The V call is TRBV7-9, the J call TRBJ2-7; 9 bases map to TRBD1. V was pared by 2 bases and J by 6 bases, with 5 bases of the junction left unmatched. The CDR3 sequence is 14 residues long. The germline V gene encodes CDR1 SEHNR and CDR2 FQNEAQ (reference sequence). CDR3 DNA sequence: TGTGCCAGCAGCTTAAGGGACAGGGAAGGCGAGCAGTACTTC. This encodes CASSLRDREGEQYF.

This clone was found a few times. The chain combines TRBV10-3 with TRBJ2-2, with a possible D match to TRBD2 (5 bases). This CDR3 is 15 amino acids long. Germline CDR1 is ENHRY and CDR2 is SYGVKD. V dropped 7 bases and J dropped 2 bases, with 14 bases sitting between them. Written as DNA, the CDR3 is TGTGCCATCAAAGACGGAGGATCCAACACCGGGGAGCTGTTTTTT. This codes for CAIKDGGSNTGELFF.

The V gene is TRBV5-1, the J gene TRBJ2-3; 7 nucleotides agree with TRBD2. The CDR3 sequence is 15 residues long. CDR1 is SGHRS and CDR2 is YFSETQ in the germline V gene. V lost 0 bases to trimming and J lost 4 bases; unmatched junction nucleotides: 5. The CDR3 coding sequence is TGCGCCAGCAGCTTGGGTTCTAGCGGCGCAGATACGCAGTATTTT. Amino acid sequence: CASSLGSSGADTQYF. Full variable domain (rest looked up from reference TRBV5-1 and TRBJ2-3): KAGVTQTPRYLIKTRGQQVTLSCSPISGHRSVSWYQQTPGQGLQFLFEYFSETQRNKGNFPGRFSGRQFSNSRSEMNVSTLELGDSALYLCASSLGSSGADTQYFGPGTRLTVL.

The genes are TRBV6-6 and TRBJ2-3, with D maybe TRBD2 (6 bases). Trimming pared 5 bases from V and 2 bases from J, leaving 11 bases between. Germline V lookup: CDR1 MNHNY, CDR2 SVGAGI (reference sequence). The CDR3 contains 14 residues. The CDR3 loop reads CASSGLQITDTQYF. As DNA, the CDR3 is TGTGCCAGCAGTGGACTACAGATCACAGATACGCAGTATTTT.

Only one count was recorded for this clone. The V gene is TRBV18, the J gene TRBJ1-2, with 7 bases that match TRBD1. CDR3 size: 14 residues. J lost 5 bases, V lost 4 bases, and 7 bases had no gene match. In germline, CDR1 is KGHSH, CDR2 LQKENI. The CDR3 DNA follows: TGTGCCAGCTCACTGCGAGACAGGGCATATGGCTACACCTTC. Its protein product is CASSLRDRAYGYTF.

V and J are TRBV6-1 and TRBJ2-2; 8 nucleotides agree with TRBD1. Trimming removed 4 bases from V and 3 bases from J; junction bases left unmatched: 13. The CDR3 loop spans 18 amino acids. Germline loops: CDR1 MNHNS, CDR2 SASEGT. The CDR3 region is CASSAPLGQGDDTGELFF. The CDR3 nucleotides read TGTGCCAGCAGTGCCCCATTAGGACAGGGCGATGACACCGGGGAGCTGTTTTTT.

In DNA form, the CDR3 reads TGTGCCAGCAGTGAAAGGACAGGGGGCATTTATGGCTACACCTTC. Translating it yields CASSERTGGIYGYTF. The rearrangement links TRBV6-1 to TRBJ1-2, with 11 bases that match TRBD1. The V gene end was trimmed by 2 bases and the J gene end by 5 bases; junction bases not matched to a gene: 4. The V gene's germline CDR1 is MNHNS and CDR2 SASEGT. The CDR3 contains 15 residues.

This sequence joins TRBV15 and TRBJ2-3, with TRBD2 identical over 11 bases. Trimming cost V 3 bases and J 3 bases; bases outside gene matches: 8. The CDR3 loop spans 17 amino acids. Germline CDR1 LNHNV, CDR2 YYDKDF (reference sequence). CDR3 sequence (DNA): TGTGCCACCAGCAGCATTACTAGCGGGAGAAAAACAGATACGCAGTATTTT. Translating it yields CATSSITSGRKTDTQYF.